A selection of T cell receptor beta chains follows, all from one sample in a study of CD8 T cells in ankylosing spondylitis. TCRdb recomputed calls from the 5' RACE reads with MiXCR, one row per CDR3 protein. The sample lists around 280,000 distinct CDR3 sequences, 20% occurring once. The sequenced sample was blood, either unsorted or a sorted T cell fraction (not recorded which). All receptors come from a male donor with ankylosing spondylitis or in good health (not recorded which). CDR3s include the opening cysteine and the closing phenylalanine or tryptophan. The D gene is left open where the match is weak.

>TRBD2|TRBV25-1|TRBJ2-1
CASSRGRAYNEQFF
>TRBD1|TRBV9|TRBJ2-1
CASSSGQGPPVNEQFF
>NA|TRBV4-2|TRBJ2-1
CASSHADPFGYNEQFF
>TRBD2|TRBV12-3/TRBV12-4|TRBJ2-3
CASSLALAGGLYTQYF
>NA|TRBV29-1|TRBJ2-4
CSVADRNIQYF
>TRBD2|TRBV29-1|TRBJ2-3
CSVEVLSGGPDTQYF
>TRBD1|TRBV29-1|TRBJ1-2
CSVEEPGQGTYGYTF
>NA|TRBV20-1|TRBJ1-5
CSARQIINQPQHF
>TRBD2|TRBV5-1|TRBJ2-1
CASSLGLAPSYNEQFF
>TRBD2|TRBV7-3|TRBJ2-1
CASSLRGLAGDEQFF
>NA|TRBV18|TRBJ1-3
CASSGLRSGNTIYF
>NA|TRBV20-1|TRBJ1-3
CSTPRGNTIYF
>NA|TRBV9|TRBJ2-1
CASSGIASGRYNEQFF
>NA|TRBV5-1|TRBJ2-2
CASSDGTETVGELFF
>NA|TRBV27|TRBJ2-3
CASSLSRALSDTQYF
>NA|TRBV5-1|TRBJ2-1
CASSPPAAGPDNEQFF
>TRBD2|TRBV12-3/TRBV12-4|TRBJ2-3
CASSSSNVGLAGDRGADTQYF
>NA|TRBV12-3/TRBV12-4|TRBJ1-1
CASITGTEAFF
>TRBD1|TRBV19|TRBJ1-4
CASTGQGERNEKLFF
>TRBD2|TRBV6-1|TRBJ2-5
CASGGLAGGETQYF
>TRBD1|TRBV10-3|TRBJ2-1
CAIRAKQGAGEQFF
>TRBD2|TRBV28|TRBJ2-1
CASSFYTSGGAYNEQFF
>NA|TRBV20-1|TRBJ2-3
CSATGVGTDTQYF
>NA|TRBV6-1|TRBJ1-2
CASSEGGPNYGYTF
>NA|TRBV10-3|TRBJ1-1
CAISAGFMNTEAFF
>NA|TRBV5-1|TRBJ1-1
CASSTGHVTNTEAFF
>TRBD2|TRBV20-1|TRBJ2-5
CSASEDGTSVGGTQYF
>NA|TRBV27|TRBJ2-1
CASSLFGTAQGEQFF
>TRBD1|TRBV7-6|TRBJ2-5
CASSPTGAGETQYF
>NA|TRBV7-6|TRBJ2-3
CASSLGLAGRSTDTQYF
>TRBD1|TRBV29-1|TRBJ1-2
CSVEGTGGNYGYTF
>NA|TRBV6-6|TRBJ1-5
CASSYSSLEPQHF
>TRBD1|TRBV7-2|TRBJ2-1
CASSFDRVSYNEQFF
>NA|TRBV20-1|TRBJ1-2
CSADLDSYGYTF
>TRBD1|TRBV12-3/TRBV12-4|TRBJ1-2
CASSYGQVLYF
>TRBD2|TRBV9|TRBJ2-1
CASSLRTSGSRYNEQFF
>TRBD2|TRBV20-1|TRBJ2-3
CSASGGSTDTQYF
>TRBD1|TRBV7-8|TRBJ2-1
CASSFDRGPWTSRDNEQFF
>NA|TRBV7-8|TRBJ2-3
CASSLGLYGGPTDTQYF
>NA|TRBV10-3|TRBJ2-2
CASGSTNTGELFF
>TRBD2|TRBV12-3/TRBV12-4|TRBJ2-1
CASSFLAGIYNEQFF
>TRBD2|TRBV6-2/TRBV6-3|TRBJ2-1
CASSYSKVAGYNEQFF
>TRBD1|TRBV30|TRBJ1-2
CAWAPGQGNGYTF
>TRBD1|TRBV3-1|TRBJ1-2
CASSPTGGLGYTF
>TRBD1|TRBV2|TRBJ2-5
CASRGDRGQETQYF
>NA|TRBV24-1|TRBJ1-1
CATSDSEQGNTEAFF
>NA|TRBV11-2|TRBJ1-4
CASSLGGVGEKLFF
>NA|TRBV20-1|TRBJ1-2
CSALEVDSESGYTF
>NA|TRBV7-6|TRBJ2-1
CASSQDVGSGHEQFF
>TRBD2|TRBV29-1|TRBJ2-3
CSVEYILSGSITDTQYF
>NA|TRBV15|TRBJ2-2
CATSTRLGESSGELFF